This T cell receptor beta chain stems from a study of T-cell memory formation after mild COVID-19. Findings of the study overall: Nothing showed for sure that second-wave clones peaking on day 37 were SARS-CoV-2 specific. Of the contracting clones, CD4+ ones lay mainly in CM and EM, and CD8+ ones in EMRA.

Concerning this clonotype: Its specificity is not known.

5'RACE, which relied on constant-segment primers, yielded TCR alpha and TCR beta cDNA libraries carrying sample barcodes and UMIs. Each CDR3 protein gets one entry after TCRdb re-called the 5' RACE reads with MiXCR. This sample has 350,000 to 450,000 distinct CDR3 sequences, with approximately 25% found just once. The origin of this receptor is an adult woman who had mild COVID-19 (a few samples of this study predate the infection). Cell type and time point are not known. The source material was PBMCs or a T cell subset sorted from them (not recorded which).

The CDR3 is CASSIGRSGWAEQYF. The CDR3 DNA reads as TGTGCCAGTAGTATCGGTCGTTCAGGATGGGCCGAGCAGTACTTC. The chain recombines TRBV19 with TRBJ2-7; D is uncertain. Deletions cut 3 bases from V and 6 bases from J, with 18 bases between. CDR3 length: 15 amino acids. The germline gives CDR1 LNHDA, CDR2 SQIVND (reference sequence).